These 8 T cell receptor beta chains originate from one sample sequenced in a study of blood T cells in healthy people across ages. A second PCR of roughly 6 to 12 cycles used a sample-barcoded 5' primer and a J-beta primer mix. In TCRdb, the 5' RACE reads were re-called with MiXCR into one record per CDR3 protein. Counted here are about 1.1 million distinct CDR3 sequences, roughly two fifths occurring once; the ten biggest clones make up roughly 13%. Sequencing was performed on blood. The receptors derive from a man aged 18 to 29 in good health.

The gene calls are TRBV4-3 and TRBJ2-7; no firm D call. The CDR3 spans 14 residues. Germline values: CDR1 LGHNA, CDR2 YSLEER. V shed 0 bases and J shed 7 bases, with 13 bases lying between them. CDR3 protein: CASSQDFGPDEQYF. Here the CDR3 DNA reads TGCGCCAGCAGCCAAGACTTCGGGCCCGATGAGCAGTACTTC.

This chain uses TRBV29-1 with TRBJ1-5, with 10 bases that match TRBD1. The germline gives CDR1 SQVTM, CDR2 ANQGSEA. V lost 6 bases and J lost 6; bases outside the gene matches: 5. CDR3 size: 13 residues. CDR3 loop: CSVSDRGSQPQHF. The CDR3 DNA reads TGCAGCGTCTCGGACAGGGGGAGTCAGCCCCAGCATTTT. Filled out from reference TRBV29-1 and TRBJ1-5, the complete variable domain reads SAVISQKPSRDICQRGTSLTIQCQVDSQVTMMFWYRQQPGQSLTLIATANQGSEATYESGFVIDKFPISRPNLTFSTLTVSNMSPEDSSIYLCSVSDRGSQPQHFGDGTRLSIL.

This clonotype turned up a few times. This chain joins TRBV7-8 and TRBJ1-1; 7 positions agree with TRBD1. This CDR3 comprises 15 residues. Losses at the gene ends were 5 bases for V and 4 bases for J; bases not matched to a gene: 10. CDR1 SGHVS and CDR2 FQNEAQ come from the germline V gene. CDR3 in amino acids: CASSTQQGPGTEAFF. In DNA, the CDR3 is TGTGCCAGCAGCACGCAACAGGGGCCGGGCACTGAAGCTTTCTTT.

V is TRBV29-1 and J is TRBJ1-4; 7 positions agree with TRBD1. The CDR3 runs to 13 residues. V lost 7 bases, J lost 4 bases, and 6 bases stayed unmatched. Per germline, CDR1 SQVTM and CDR2 ANQGSEA. The CDR3 loop reads CSALTGLNEKLFF. The DNA for the CDR3 is TGCAGCGCCCTGACAGGGCTTAATGAAAAACTGTTTTTT.

The rearrangement uses TRBV20-1 and TRBJ1-6; 12 bases line up with TRBD1. The germline CDR1 and CDR2 sequences are DFQATT and SNEGSKA (reference sequence). The V and J ends lost 6 bases and 9 bases, in that order; junction bases with no gene match: 12. There are 16 residues in the CDR3. CDR3 sequence (DNA): TGCAGTGCGCGCACCGGGACAGGGGGCAGGAGTTCACCCCTCCACTTT. Amino acids: CSARTGTGGRSSPLHF.

The J gene is TRBJ2-3, the V gene TRBV7-2; 9 positions agree with TRBD2. The CDR3 is 15 residues long. Germline values: CDR1 SGHTA, CDR2 FQGNSA. V dropped 4 bases and J dropped 8; count of bases not matched to a gene: 10. The CDR3 DNA follows: TGTGCCAGCAGCTCCGAAACTTTAGCGGGGGCTACGCAGTATTTT. Its protein product is CASSSETLAGATQYF.

This clonotype was seen only a few times. The rearrangement uses TRBV12-3 or TRBV12-4 and TRBJ2-7, with no clear D. Trimming shortened V by 4 bases and J by 3 bases, and 19 bases separated the two germline ends. This CDR3 comprises 16 residues. The CDR3 here is CASSSASGRSFYEQYF. The CDR3 DNA reads as TGTGCCAGCAGTTCCGCATCGGGTCGGTCCTTCTACGAGCAGTACTTC.

This clonotype turned up a few times. The chain combines TRBV4-3 with TRBJ1-2; D gene unclear. Germline loops: CDR1 LGHNA, CDR2 YSLEER. V was cut by 3 bases and J by 1 base, with 12 bases left in between. The CDR3 is made up of 15 amino acids. The CDR3 nucleotides read TGCGCCAGCAGCCAGTCAGTAAGCTTTAACTATGGCTACACCTTC. Translated, it gives CASSQSVSFNYGYTF.